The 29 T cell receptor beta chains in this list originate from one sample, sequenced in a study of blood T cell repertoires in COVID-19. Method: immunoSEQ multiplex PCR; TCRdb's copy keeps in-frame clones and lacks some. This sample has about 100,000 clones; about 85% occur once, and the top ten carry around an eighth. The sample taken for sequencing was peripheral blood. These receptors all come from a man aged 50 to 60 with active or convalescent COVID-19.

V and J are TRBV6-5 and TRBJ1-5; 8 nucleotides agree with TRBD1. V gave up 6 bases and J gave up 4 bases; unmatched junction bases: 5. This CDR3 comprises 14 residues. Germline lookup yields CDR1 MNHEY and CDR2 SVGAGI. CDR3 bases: TGTGCCAGCAGGCGGACAGGGCGAAATCAGCCCCAGCATTTT. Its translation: CASRRTGRNQPQHF.

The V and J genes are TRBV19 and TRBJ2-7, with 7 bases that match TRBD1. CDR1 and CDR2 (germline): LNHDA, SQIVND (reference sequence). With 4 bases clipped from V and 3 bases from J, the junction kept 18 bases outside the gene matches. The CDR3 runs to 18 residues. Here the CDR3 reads CASSNGYYFGDSSYEQYF. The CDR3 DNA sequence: TGTGCCAGTAGTAATGGTTATTATTTCGGGGACAGTAGCTACGAGCAGTACTTC.

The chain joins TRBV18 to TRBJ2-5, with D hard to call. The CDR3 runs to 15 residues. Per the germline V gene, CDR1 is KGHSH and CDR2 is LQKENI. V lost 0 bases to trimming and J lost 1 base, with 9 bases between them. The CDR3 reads CASSPPTQIQETQYF. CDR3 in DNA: TGTGCCAGCTCACCACCGACACAGATCCAAGAGACCCAGTACTTC.

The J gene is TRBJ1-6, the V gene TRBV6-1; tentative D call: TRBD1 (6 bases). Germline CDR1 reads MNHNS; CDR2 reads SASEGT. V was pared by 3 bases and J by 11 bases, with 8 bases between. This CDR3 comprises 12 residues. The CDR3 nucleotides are TGTGCCAGCAGTGACAGGGGCACACCCCTCCACTTT. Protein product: CASSDRGTPLHF.

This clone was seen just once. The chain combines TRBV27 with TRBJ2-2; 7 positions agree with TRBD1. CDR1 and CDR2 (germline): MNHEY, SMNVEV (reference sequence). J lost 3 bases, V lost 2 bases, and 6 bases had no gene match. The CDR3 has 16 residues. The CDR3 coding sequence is TGTGCCAGCAGTTTACTGACAGGGATCGACACCGGGGAGCTGTTTTTT. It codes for CASSLLTGIDTGELFF.

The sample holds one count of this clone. CDR3 DNA: TGTGCCAGCAGCCAAGATCTTGCGGGAGAGCAGTTCTTC. Protein sequence: CASSQDLAGEQFF. V is TRBV14 and J is TRBJ2-1, with a possible D match to TRBD2 (6 bases). Germline assignment: CDR1 SGHDN and CDR2 FVKESK. This CDR3 region has 13 residues. Trimming took 0 bases from V and 10 from J, leaving 10 bases between them.

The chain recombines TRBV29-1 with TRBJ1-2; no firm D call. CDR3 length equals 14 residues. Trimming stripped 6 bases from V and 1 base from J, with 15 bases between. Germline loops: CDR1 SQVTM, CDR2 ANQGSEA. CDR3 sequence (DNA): TGCAGCGTCGAAACAGTTAGGAATAACTATGGCTACACCTTC. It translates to CSVETVRNNYGYTF.

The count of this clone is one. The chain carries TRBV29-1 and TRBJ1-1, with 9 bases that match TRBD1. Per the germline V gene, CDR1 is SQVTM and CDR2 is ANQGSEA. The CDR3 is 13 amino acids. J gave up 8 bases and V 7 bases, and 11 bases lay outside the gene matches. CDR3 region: CSANRGHKSEAFF. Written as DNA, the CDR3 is TGCAGCGCGAACAGGGGGCATAAGTCGGAAGCTTTCTTT.

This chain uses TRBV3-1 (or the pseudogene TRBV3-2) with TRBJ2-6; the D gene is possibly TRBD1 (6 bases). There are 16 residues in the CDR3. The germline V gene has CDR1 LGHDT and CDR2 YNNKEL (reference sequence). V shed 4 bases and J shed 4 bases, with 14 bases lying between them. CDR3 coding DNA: TGTGCCAGCAGCCCCCGGACAGTAGGAGGGGCCAACGTCCTGACTTTC. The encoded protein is CASSPRTVGGANVLTF.

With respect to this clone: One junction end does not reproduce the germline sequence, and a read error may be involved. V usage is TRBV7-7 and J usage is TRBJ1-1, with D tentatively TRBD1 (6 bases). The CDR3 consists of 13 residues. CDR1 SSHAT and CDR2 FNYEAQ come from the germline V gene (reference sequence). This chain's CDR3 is CASSKDSNTEAFF. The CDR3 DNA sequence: TGTGCTAGCAGCAAGGACAGTAACACTGAAGCTTTCTTT.

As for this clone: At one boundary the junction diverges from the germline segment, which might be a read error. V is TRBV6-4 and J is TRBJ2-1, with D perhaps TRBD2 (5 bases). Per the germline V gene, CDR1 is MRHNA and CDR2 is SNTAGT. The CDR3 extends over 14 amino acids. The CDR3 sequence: CTSSDSPLANEQFF. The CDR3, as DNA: TGTACCAGCAGTGACTCCCCCTTAGCGAATGAGCAGTTCTTC.

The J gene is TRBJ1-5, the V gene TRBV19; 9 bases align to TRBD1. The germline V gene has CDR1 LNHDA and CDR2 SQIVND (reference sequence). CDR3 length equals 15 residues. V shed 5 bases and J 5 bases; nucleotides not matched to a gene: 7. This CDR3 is CASSDRGWNDQPQHF. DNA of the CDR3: TGTGCCAGTAGTGACAGGGGGTGGAATGATCAGCCCCAGCATTTT.

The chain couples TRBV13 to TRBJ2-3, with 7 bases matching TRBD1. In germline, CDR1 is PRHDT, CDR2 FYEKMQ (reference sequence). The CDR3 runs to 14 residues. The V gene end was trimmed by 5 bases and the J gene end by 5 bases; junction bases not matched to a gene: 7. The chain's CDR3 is CASSAGQEIDTQYF. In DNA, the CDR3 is TGTGCCAGCAGCGCAGGACAGGAGATAGATACGCAGTATTTT.

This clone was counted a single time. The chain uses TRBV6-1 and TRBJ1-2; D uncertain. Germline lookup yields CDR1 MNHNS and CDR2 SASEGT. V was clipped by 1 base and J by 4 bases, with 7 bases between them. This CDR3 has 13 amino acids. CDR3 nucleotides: TGTGCCAGCAGTGAAGAACAGTTCTATGGCTACACCTTC. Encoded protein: CASSEEQFYGYTF.

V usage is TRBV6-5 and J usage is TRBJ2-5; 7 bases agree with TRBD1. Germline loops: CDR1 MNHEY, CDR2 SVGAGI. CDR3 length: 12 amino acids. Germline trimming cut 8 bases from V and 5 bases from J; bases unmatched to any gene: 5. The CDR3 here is CASRDSGETQYF. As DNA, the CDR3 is TGTGCCAGCCGGGACAGTGGGGAGACCCAGTACTTC.

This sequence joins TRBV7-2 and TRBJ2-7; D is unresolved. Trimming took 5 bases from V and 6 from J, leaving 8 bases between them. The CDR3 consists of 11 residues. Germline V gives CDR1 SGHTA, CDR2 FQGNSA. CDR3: CASSPYGEQYF. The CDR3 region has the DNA TGTGCCAGCAGCCCCTACGGCGAGCAGTACTTC.

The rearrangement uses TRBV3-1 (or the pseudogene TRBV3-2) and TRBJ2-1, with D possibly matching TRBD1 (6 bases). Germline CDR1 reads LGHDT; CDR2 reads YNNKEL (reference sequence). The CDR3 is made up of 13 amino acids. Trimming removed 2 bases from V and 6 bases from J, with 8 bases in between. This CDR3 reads CASSQPRGNEQFF. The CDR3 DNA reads TGTGCCAGCAGCCAACCCAGGGGCAATGAGCAGTTCTTC.

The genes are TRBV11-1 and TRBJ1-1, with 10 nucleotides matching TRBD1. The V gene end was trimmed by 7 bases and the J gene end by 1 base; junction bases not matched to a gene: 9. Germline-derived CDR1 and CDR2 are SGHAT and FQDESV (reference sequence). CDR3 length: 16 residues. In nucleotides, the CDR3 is TGTGCCAGCACAGGCGGGACAGGGGCCGAGAACACTGAAGCTTTCTTT. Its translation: CASTGGTGAENTEAFF. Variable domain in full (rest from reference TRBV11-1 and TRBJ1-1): EAEVAQSPRYKITEKSQAVAFWCDPISGHATLYWYRQILGQGPELLVQFQDESVVDDSQLPKDRFSAERLKGVDSTLKIQPAELGDSAMYLCASTGGTGAENTEAFFGQGTRLTVV.

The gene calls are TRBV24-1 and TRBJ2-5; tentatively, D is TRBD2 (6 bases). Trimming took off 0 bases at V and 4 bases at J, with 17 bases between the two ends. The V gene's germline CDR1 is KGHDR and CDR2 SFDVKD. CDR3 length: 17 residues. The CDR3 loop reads CATSDLRSINGGETQYF. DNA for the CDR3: TGTGCCACCAGTGATTTGAGGTCTATCAACGGGGGAGAGACCCAGTACTTC.

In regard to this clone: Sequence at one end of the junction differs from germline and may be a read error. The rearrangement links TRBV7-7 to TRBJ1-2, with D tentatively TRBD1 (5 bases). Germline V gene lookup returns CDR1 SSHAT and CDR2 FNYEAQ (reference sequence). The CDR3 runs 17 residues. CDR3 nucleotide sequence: TGTGCTAGCAGCGAGGCCCTCGTGGGGGGACCTAACTATGGCTACACCTTC. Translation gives CASSEALVGGPNYGYTF.

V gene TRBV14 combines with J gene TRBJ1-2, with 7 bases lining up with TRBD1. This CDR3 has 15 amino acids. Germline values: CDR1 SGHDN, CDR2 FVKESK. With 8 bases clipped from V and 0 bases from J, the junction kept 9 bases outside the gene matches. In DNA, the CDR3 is TGTGCCAGCCGGAAAGGACAGGCGCCTAACTATGGCTACACCTTC. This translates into CASRKGQAPNYGYTF.

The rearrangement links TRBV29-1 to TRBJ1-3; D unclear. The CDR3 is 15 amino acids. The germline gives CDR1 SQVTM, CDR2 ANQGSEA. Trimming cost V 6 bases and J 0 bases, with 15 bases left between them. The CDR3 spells CSVSAGPLSGNTIYF. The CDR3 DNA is TGCAGCGTGTCGGCGGGCCCTCTCTCTGGAAACACCATATATTTT.

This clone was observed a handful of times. The CDR3 DNA reads TGTGCCAGCAATCTCGCGGGCACAACTAATGAAAAACTGTTTTTT. It is translated as CASNLAGTTNEKLFF. The gene calls are TRBV9 and TRBJ1-4; D is uncertain. Deletions cut 6 bases from V and 0 bases from J, with 12 bases between. This CDR3 has 15 residues. Per the germline V gene, CDR1 is SGDLS and CDR2 is YYNGEE. The variable domain in full, with the rest retrieved from reference TRBV9 and TRBJ1-4, is DSGVTQTPKHLITATGQRVTLRCSPRSGDLSVYWYQQSLDQGLQFLIQYYNGEERAKGNILERFSAQQFPDLHSELNLSSLELGDSALYFCASNLAGTTNEKLFFGSGTQLSVL.

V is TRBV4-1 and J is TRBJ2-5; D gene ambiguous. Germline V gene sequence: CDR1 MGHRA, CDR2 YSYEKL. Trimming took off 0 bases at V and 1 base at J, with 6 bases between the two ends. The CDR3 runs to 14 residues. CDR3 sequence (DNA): TGCGCCAGCAGCCAAGAGCCAGTCCAAGAGACCCAGTACTTC. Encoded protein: CASSQEPVQETQYF.

The CDR3 nucleotides read TGCGCCAGCAGCCGCTCGACTAGCGGGAGTAAGACCGGGGAGCTGTTTTTT. Translation gives CASSRSTSGSKTGELFF. The chain carries TRBV4-1 and TRBJ2-2; TRBD2 matches 12 bases. CDR3 length: 17 amino acids. Trimming cost V 4 bases and J 5 bases; bases outside gene matches: 8. CDR1 is MGHRA and CDR2 is YSYEKL in the germline V gene.

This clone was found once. CDR3: CASSFLGAREAFF. CDR3 in DNA: TGTGCCAGCAGTTTCTTGGGGGCCCGTGAAGCTTTCTTT. This chain joins TRBV12-3 or TRBV12-4 and TRBJ1-1; D may be TRBD1 (6 bases). This CDR3 is 13 amino acids long. The ends were cut back, 3 bases at V and 7 bases at J, with 12 bases in the middle.

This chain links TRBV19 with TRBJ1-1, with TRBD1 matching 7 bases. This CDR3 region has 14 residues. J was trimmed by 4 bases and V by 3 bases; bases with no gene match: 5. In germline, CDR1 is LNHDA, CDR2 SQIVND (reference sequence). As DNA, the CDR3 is TGTGCCAGTAGTATGGCCGACAGGGTCACTGAAGCTTTCTTT. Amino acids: CASSMADRVTEAFF.

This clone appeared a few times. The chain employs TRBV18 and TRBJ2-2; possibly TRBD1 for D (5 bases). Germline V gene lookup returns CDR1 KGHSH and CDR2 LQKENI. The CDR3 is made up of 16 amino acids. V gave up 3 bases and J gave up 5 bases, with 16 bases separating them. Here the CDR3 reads CASSPPSAGRTGELFF. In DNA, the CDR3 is TGTGCCAGCTCACCGCCCTCTGCAGGGCGGACCGGGGAGCTGTTTTTT. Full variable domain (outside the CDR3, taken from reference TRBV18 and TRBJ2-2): NAGVMQNPRHLVRRRGQEARLRCSPMKGHSHVYWYRQLPEEGLKFMVYLQKENIIDESGMPKERFSAEFPKEGPSILRIQQVVRGDSAAYFCASSPPSAGRTGELFFGEGSRLTVL.

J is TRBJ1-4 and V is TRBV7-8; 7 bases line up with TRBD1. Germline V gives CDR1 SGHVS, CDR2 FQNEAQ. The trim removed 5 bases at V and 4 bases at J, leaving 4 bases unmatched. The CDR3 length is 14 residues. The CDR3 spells CASSPRDSNEKLFF. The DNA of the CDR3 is TGTGCCAGCAGCCCAAGGGACAGTAATGAAAAACTGTTTTTT.